This TCR beta chain came from a study of T cells in Graves' hyperthyroidism and ophthalmopathy. Study-wide results and limits: A model using 13 V-J features told ophthalmopathy apart from stable hyperthyroidism.

The CDR3 regions of TCR beta were amplified from RNA transcripts. Using the HTBI primer set, a first-round RT-PCR was run on the TCR CDR3. TCRdb itself ran the multiplex PCR reads through MiXCR, one entry per CDR3 protein. The sample contains some 690,000 distinct CDR3 sequences, around a sixth of which appear only once. CDR3 length: 13 residues. Germline CDR1 SGHTA, CDR2 FQGTGA. The ends were cut back, 2 bases at V and 6 bases at J, with 11 bases in the middle. This clonotype was seen a handful of times. Its antigen remains unknown. The hyperthyroidism patients had all been newly diagnosed, and their disease duration was under 2 months. Their ages ranged from 18 to 65 years. Exclusion followed for patients with uncontrolled infection, other autoimmune disease, pregnancy or lactation. Fresh 10 ml peripheral blood yielded PBMCs.

The receptor comes from a man aged 45-60 years with Graves' hyperthyroidism. The J gene is TRBJ2-7, the V gene TRBV7-3; either TRBD1 or TRBD2 may supply D (5 bases each). The sequenced sample consisted of blood. CDR3 nucleotide sequence: TGTGCCAGCAGCTTACTAGTCGGGGCCGAGCAGTACTTC. Translated: CASSLLVGAEQYF.